Given below is one T cell receptor (beta chain) in context. The authors' processing: Amplification of reference gene primers provided the estimated nucleated cell counts. The table came from immunoSEQ multiplex PCR; TCRdb's copy has only in-frame clones and leaves some out. The V and J calls and clone size come from that table; D and trimming were worked out from the DNA. The sample includes some 99,000 clones, approximately 87% of them seen just once. The data were obtained in a study of blood T cell repertoires in COVID-19. Study-wide context: T cells, B-cell-depleted T cells, or PBMCs supplied cDNA or gDNA.

This CDR3 spans 13 amino acids. Germline CDR1 and CDR2: LNHNV and YYDKDF (reference sequence). V lost 2 bases and J 5 bases, leaving 9 bases between the germline ends. The TCR sequence derives from a woman in her fifties or sixties with acute or convalescent COVID-19. V usage is TRBV15 and J usage is TRBJ2-5; weak D call: TRBD2 (6 bases). The specimen was peripheral blood. CDR3 protein: CATSRRGGETQYF. The DNA for the CDR3 is TGTGCCACCAGCAGAAGAGGAGGGGAGACCCAGTACTTC.